This T cell receptor beta chain was captured by sequencing in a study of response to subunit inactivated influenza vaccine. Overall study findings and caveats: Each seasonal influenza vaccination, the authors suggested, recruits few new T cells.

Comment on this clonotype: Antigen: not known.

V lost 5 bases, J lost 6 bases, and 4 bases stayed unmatched. This CDR3 comprises 14 residues. Germline assignment: CDR1 LGHDT and CDR2 YNNKEL (reference sequence). TCRdb reprocessed the RT-PCR reads with MiXCR, giving one entry per CDR3 protein. The data hold approximately 530,000 distinct CDR3 sequences, with approximately 7.7% observed a single time. Sample: PBMCs from blood, taken roughly 24 months after vaccination. The receptor was isolated from a man aged 50 to 75 who received an inactivated influenza vaccine. This chain connects TRBV3-1 to TRBJ1-5; 10 bases are shared with TRBD1. CDR3 bases: TGTGCCAGCAGCTGGGGACAGGGGAGTCAGCCCCAGCATTTT. Translating it yields CASSWGQGSQPQHF. The entire variable domain, with the rest obtained from reference TRBV3-1 and TRBJ1-5, is as follows: DTAVSQTPKYLVTQMGNDKSIKCEQNLGHDTMYWYKQDSKKFLKIMFSYNNKELIINETVPNRFSPKSPDKAHLNLHINSLELGDSAVYFCASSWGQGSQPQHFGDGTRLSIL.